The 4 T cell receptor beta chains presented below share a single source sample, sequenced in a study of T cells in Graves' hyperthyroidism and ophthalmopathy. From RNA transcripts, TCR beta CDR3 regions were amplified. Using the HTBI primer set, a first-round RT-PCR was run on the TCR CDR3. TCRdb independently ran MiXCR on the multiplex PCR reads; one entry per CDR3 protein. The table has around 690,000 distinct CDR3 sequences, less than 25% seen once. The sequencing input was blood. The source of these receptors is a man aged 25-45 years with Graves' ophthalmopathy.

This sequence joins TRBV28 and TRBJ2-7; no reliable D call. Trimming removed 8 bases from V and 0 bases from J, with 17 bases in between. Germline V CDR1 and CDR2: MDHEN, SYDVKM. CDR3 length equals 15 residues. CDR3 region: CASYSQRASSYEQYF. The CDR3 DNA follows: TGTGCCAGCTATTCACAGCGAGCCAGCTCCTACGAGCAGTACTTC. The full variable domain, completed using reference TRBV28 and TRBJ2-7, is DVKVTQSSRYLVKRTGEKVFLECVQDMDHENMFWYRQDPGLGLRLIYFSYDVKMKEKGDIPEGYSVSREKKERFSLILESASTNQTSMYLCASYSQRASSYEQYFGPGTRLTVT.

This sequence joins TRBV11-2 and TRBJ2-4; D gene uncertain. V was clipped by 3 bases and J by 6 bases, with 15 bases between them. This CDR3 comprises 15 residues. From germline, CDR1 is SGHAT and CDR2 FQNNGV. The CDR3: CASSFGLDELNIQYF. CDR3 nucleotide sequence: TGTGCCAGCAGCTTCGGTTTGGACGAATTAAACATTCAGTACTTC.

This sequence joins TRBV6-1 and TRBJ2-5; perhaps D is TRBD1 or TRBD2 (6 bases each). CDR3 size: 15 residues. Per germline, CDR1 MNHNS and CDR2 SASEGT. V was clipped by 7 bases and J by 2 bases, with 17 bases between them. CDR3 residues: CASNEEGGIQETQYF. CDR3 DNA: TGTGCCAGCAACGAAGAAGGGGGGATTCAAGAGACCCAGTACTTC.

The chain is built from TRBV5-1 and TRBJ2-7; 9 nucleotides match TRBD1. J gave up 4 bases and V 8 bases, and 7 bases lay outside the gene matches. This CDR3 has 13 residues. Germline lookup yields CDR1 SGHRS and CDR2 YFSETQ. The CDR3 nucleotides read TGCGCCAGTGGGACAGGGACGAAGTACGAGCAGTACTTC. Translated: CASGTGTKYEQYF.